The text below deals with one T cell receptor (beta chain). The source of the sample is a study of blood T cell repertoires in COVID-19. Trimming took off 5 bases at V and 4 bases at J, with 17 bases between the two ends. CDR1 and CDR2 (germline): MNHEY, SMNVEV (reference sequence). This CDR3 contains 15 residues. Participants' reported clinical history set cohort assignment. Clones were read by immunoSEQ multiplex PCR, and TCRdb kept only the in-frame ones, dropping some. The sample holds more than 120,000 clones, 84% seen once. Sample: PBMCs or T cells enriched from blood (not recorded which). The chain couples TRBV27 to TRBJ1-2; maybe TRBD1 (5 bases). The clonotype was recovered from a man between 45 and 60 years old in a cohort exposed to, infected with or recovered from COVID-19 (not recorded which). CDR3 sequence: CASSISGPLGYGYTF. The CDR3 nucleotides are TGTGCCAGCAGTATCTCAGGGCCCCTAGGCTATGGCTACACCTTC.